This T cell receptor (beta chain) was documented in a study of vaccination effects on CD4 cells after COVID-19. General study findings and limits: Convalescent patients were scarce, and early post-infection timepoints were absent. The study found marked clonal contraction of infection- and vaccine-induced clones late after vaccination.

Of note for this clone: The antigen is unknown.

After expansion with viral peptide pools in the ViraFEST assay, antigen-specific CD4+ T cells were sequenced. It was after more than nine days of culture that CD4+ T cells were isolated. Here immunoSEQ multiplex PCR was the method, and the copy in TCRdb shows in-frame clones only, minus some. The data contain 20,000 to 25,000 clones, roughly 73% of them singletons. Material: CD4+ T cells from PBMCs cultured with HCoV-229E spike peptides, obtained before COVID-19 vaccination. The TCR was taken from a human donor who received a COVID-19 vaccine.

The CDR3 DNA reads as TGTGCCAGTAACCAGGGGCGAAGCGAGACCCAGTACTTC. This encodes CASNQGRSETQYF. The V gene is TRBV19, the J gene TRBJ2-5; TRBD1 might be the D (6 bases). Germline loops: CDR1 LNHDA, CDR2 SQIVND (reference sequence). V lost 7 bases, J lost 5 bases, and 14 bases lay in between. The CDR3 covers 13 residues. The full variable domain, in which reference TRBV19 and TRBJ2-5 provide the parts outside the CDR3, is DGGITQSPKYLFRKEGQNVTLSCEQNLNHDAMYWYRQDPGQGLRLIYYSQIVNDFQKGDIAEGYSVSREKKESFPLTVTSAQKNPTAFYLCASNQGRSETQYFGPGTRLLVL.